Listed below are T cell receptor beta chains from one sample, sequenced in a study of T-cell reconstitution after alpha-beta-depleted transplantation in children. TCRdb ran MiXCR on the PCR reads and lists one entry per CDR3 protein. The sample has 200,000 to 300,000 distinct CDR3 sequences; more than 20% are singletons. The sample was PBMCs, mostly from graft donor cells, taken 360 days after TCRalphabeta/CD19-depleted stem cell transplant. All receptors come from a female patient younger than 10 who had a stem cell transplant for congenital amegakaryocytic thrombocytopenia, so the T cells may come from the graft donor. Both conserved end residues are part of each CDR3. Each record gives: D gene, J gene, V gene, clone size, CDR3 protein, CDR3 DNA. The D gene is left open where the match is weak. Clone size is not always given. Where it is, it says once, few, many or a class for expanded clones.

.,TRBJ2-3,TRBV21-1,.,CASSKGLQGSTDTQYF,TGTGCCAGCAGCAAAGGACTGCAGGGAAGCACAGATACGCAGTATTTT
TRBD2,TRBJ2-3,TRBV11-2,.,CASSRGLAGWGMTDTQYF,TGTGCCAGCAGCCGTGGACTAGCGGGATGGGGGATGACAGATACGCAGTATTTT
.,TRBJ2-1,TRBV7-7,.,CASSLGPGYNEQFF,TGTGCCAGCAGCTTAGGTCCGGGTTACAATGAGCAGTTCTTC
.,TRBJ2-3,TRBV3-1,few,CASSQEGPGIDTQYF,TGTGCCAGCAGCCAAGAAGGACCGGGGATAGATACGCAGTATTTT
TRBD2,TRBJ2-1,TRBV6-2/TRBV6-3,few,CASSYFSGRGNEQFF,TGTGCCAGCAGTTACTTTAGCGGGAGAGGGAATGAGCAGTTCTTC
.,TRBJ2-6,TRBV12-3/TRBV12-4,few,CASTHWGSGANVLTF,TGTGCCAGCACCCACTGGGGCTCTGGGGCCAACGTCCTGACTTTC
.,TRBJ2-2,TRBV5-4,.,CASSPPTNTGELFF,TGTGCCAGCAGCCCTCCAACGAACACCGGGGAGCTGTTTTTT
TRBD1,TRBJ1-1,TRBV5-8,few,CASSLVGGGTEAFF,TGTGCCAGCAGCTTGGTAGGGGGCGGCACTGAAGCTTTCTTT
TRBD1,TRBJ2-1,TRBV7-8,.,CASSLVGTVGNEQFF,TGTGCCAGCAGCTTAGTTGGGACAGTCGGGAATGAGCAGTTCTTC
TRBD2,TRBJ2-1,TRBV13,.,CASSPTSGNDNEQFF,TGTGCCAGCAGCCCTACTAGCGGGAATGACAATGAGCAGTTCTTC
.,TRBJ2-1,TRBV28,.,CASSLRTGTLNYNEQFF,TGTGCCAGCAGTTTGAGAACCGGGACCCTAAACTACAATGAGCAGTTCTTC
.,TRBJ2-7,TRBV4-2,.,CASSQGLYYEQYF,TGTGCCAGCAGCCAAGGACTCTACTACGAGCAGTACTTC
.,TRBJ2-7,TRBV25-1,.,CASSGPAGTYEQYF,TGTGCCAGCAGTGGCCCAGCGGGTACCTACGAGCAGTACTTC
TRBD1,TRBJ2-6,TRBV5-1,few,CASSLIAGGRSGANVLTF,TGCGCCAGCAGCTTGATCGCAGGGGGTCGCTCTGGGGCCAACGTCCTGACTTTC
.,TRBJ1-2,TRBV5-1,few,CASSLGGKGYTF,TGCGCCAGCAGCTTGGGAGGGAAGGGCTACACCTTC
.,TRBJ1-4,TRBV7-8,few,CASSSRGDNEKLFF,TGTGCCAGCAGCTCCCGTGGGGATAATGAAAAACTGTTTTTT
.,TRBJ1-1,TRBV28,once,CASSFPRETEAFF,TGTGCCAGCAGTTTTCCTCGGGAGACTGAAGCTTTCTTT
TRBD1,TRBJ2-3,TRBV6-1,.,CASSGRDRVTDTQYF,TGTGCCAGCAGTGGCCGGGACAGGGTCACAGATACGCAGTATTTT
TRBD2,TRBJ2-1,TRBV12-3/TRBV12-4,few,CASSLLAGKNEQFF,TGTGCCAGCAGTCTACTAGCGGGAAAAAATGAGCAGTTCTTC
TRBD2,TRBJ2-1,TRBV6-1,once,CASSPLAEYNEQFF,TGTGCCAGCAGTCCACTAGCGGAGTACAATGAGCAGTTCTTC
.,TRBJ2-1,TRBV20-1,.,CSASRENEQFF,TGCAGTGCTAGTAGGGAAAATGAGCAGTTCTTC
.,TRBJ2-3,TRBV7-2,few,CASSLGVVSTDTQYF,TGTGCCAGCAGCTTAGGAGTCGTTAGCACAGATACGCAGTATTTT
.,TRBJ1-2,TRBV11-2,many,CASSFARGDGYTF,TGTGCCAGCAGCTTCGCTCGAGGGGATGGCTACACCTTC
.,TRBJ2-5,TRBV20-1,few,CSASRRQVETQYF,TGCAGTGCTTCCCGAAGACAGGTGGAGACCCAGTACTTC
.,TRBJ2-5,TRBV28,.,CASRVRTRGETQYF,TGTGCCAGCAGGGTCCGGACTAGGGGGGAGACCCAGTACTTC
.,TRBJ2-3,TRBV5-1,many,CASSPGDHGRTDTQYF,TGCGCCAGCTCACCAGGTGATCACGGACGCACAGATACGCAGTATTTT
.,TRBJ1-1,TRBV7-2,.,CASSLDRDEAFF,TGTGCCAGCAGCTTAGACAGGGATGAGGCTTTCTTT
.,TRBJ2-3,TRBV20-1,few,CSARDMLDTQYF,TGCAGTGCTAGAGATATGTTAGATACGCAGTATTTT
TRBD1,TRBJ2-1,TRBV11-1,.,CASSLNPGQGAEAHEQFF,TGTGCCAGCAGCTTAAACCCGGGACAGGGGGCTGAAGCTCATGAGCAGTTCTTC
TRBD1,TRBJ2-7,TRBV12-3/TRBV12-4,.,CASRLSGTGDDEQYF,TGTGCCAGCAGACTATCCGGGACAGGGGACGACGAGCAGTACTTC